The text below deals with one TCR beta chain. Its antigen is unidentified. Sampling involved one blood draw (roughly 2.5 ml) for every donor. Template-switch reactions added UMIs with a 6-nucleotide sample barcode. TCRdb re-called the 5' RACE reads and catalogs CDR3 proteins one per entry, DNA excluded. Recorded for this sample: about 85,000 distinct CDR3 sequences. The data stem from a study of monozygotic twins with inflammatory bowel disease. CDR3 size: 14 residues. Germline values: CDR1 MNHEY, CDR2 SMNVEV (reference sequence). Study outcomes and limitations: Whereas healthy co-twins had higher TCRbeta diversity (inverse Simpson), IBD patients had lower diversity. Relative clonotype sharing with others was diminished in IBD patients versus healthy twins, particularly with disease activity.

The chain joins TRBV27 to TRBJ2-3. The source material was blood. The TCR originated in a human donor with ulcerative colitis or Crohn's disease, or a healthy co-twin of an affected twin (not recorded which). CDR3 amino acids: CASSKLPSTDTQYF.